The rows below give T cell receptor beta chains drawn from one sample of a study of blood T cells in healthy people across ages. TCRdb redid the calling of the 5' RACE reads with MiXCR, one entry per CDR3 protein. The table includes about 1,000,000 distinct CDR3 sequences, 40% to 45% detected once. Input material: blood. These receptor sequences come from a woman aged 60-75 years in good health. The CDR3 runs from the conserved cysteine through the conserved F or W. A D gene is named only where the DNA matches it firmly. Rows may omit the clone size; those that give it use once, few, many or a size class.

v_call	d_call	j_call	clone_size	cdr3_nt	cdr3_aa
TRBV21-1	.	TRBJ1-5	.	TGTGCCAGCAGCCCAACTAGCCCCAATCAGCCCCAGCATTTT	CASSPTSPNQPQHF
TRBV20-1	.	TRBJ2-3	few	TGCAGTGCTAGAGACCTTAACACAGATACGCAGTATTTT	CSARDLNTDTQYF
TRBV29-1	.	TRBJ2-7	few	TGCAGCGCCCTGATCAGGGACGAGCAGTACTTC	CSALIRDEQYF
TRBV10-3	.	TRBJ2-7	.	TGTGCCATCAGTGGTCTCTCGACAGGAGAGTCGGAGCAGTACTTC	CAISGLSTGESEQYF
TRBV5-5	TRBD2	TRBJ2-7	few	TGTGCCAGCAGCCCCTTGGGCGGGAGTGGCTACGAGCAGTACTTC	CASSPLGGSGYEQYF
TRBV10-3	.	TRBJ1-1	.	TGTGCCATCAGGGATGCCGGATTGGGACTATATGATGAAGCTTTCTTT	CAIRDAGLGLYDEAFF
TRBV29-1	.	TRBJ2-7	many	TGCAGCGTCGATACAGGGAGCTCCTACGAGCAGTACTTC	CSVDTGSSYEQYF
TRBV6-6	TRBD2	TRBJ2-7	few	TGTGCCAGCACCCCAAAGGCGGGAGGGTACAATGAGCAGTACTTC	CASTPKAGGYNEQYF
TRBV15	.	TRBJ2-1	.	TGTGCCACTTTCCAGACAGGCACCTACAATGAGCAGTTCTTC	CATFQTGTYNEQFF
TRBV5-1	.	TRBJ1-2	.	TGCGCCAGCAGCGAGGAGGGTTCTAACTATGGCTACACCTTC	CASSEEGSNYGYTF
TRBV7-9	TRBD1	TRBJ1-2	.	TGTGCCAGCAGCCCGATCGACAGGGCCTATGGCTACACCTTC	CASSPIDRAYGYTF
TRBV10-3	TRBD1	TRBJ1-2	few	TGTGCCATCAGTCCAACCGACAGGGTTGGTGGCTACACCTTC	CAISPTDRVGGYTF
TRBV7-9	TRBD2	TRBJ2-1	.	TGTGCCTGCAGCTCAAATAGCGGGAGCTCCTACAATGAGCAGTTCTTC	CACSSNSGSSYNEQFF
TRBV5-1	.	TRBJ2-1	.	TGCGCCAGCAGCTTGGAACTGACCTACAATGAGCAGTTCTTC	CASSLELTYNEQFF
TRBV5-1	.	TRBJ2-3	few	TGCGCCAGCAGCTTGGAATCCCCCACAGATACGCAGTATTTT	CASSLESPTDTQYF
TRBV2	.	TRBJ1-2	.	TGTGCCAGCAGCGCGGGCCGTTTAAGGGGCGACACCTTC	CASSAGRLRGDTF
TRBV5-1	.	TRBJ2-1	few	TGTGCCAGCAGCCTAGGTTTCTCCTACAATGAGCAGTTCTTC	CASSLGFSYNEQFF
TRBV15	TRBD2	TRBJ2-1	.	TGTGCCACCAGCAAAGGGCGCGGGGGGTACAGTGAGCAGTTCTTC	CATSKGRGGYSEQFF
TRBV20-1	TRBD2	TRBJ2-1	.	TGCAGTTTCTCGACTAGCGGAGGGAATGAGCAGTTCTTC	CSFSTSGGNEQFF
TRBV5-1	.	TRBJ2-5	few	TGCGCCAGCAGCTTGGAGTCGGACCGGGAGACCCAGTACTTC	CASSLESDRETQYF
TRBV20-1	.	TRBJ2-5	.	TGCAGTGCTAGAGTCTCCGGACTACCGGATGAGCAGTACTTC	CSARVSGLPDEQYF
TRBV24-1	TRBD2	TRBJ2-1	few	TGTGCCACCAGTGACGACGGACTAGCGGGTGGTAATGAGCAGTTCTTC	CATSDDGLAGGNEQFF
TRBV2	TRBD2	TRBJ2-1	few	TGTGCCAGCAGTGGCGGACTAGCGGGAAATGAGCAGTTCTTC	CASSGGLAGNEQFF
TRBV2	.	TRBJ1-5	.	TGTGCCAGCAGTGAGGAACATCCGGATAGCAATCAGCCCCAGCATTTT	CASSEEHPDSNQPQHF
TRBV6-5	.	TRBJ2-7	.	TGTGCCAGCAGTCCGGCCCCTAGCTACTACGAGCAGTACTTC	CASSPAPSYYEQYF
TRBV4-1	.	TRBJ2-1	.	TGCGCCAGCAGCCAAGGGTCCCTCCCCCTCAATGAGCAGTTCTTC	CASSQGSLPLNEQFF
TRBV20-1	TRBD1	TRBJ2-7	.	TGCAGTGCTAGAGACCGGGACAGGGATATCTACGAGCAGTACTTC	CSARDRDRDIYEQYF
TRBV6-2/TRBV6-3	TRBD2	TRBJ2-7	.	TGTGCCAGCAGTTGGGGAGGGCCTTACGAGCAGTACTTC	CASSWGGPYEQYF
TRBV12-3/TRBV12-4	.	TRBJ2-1	.	TGTGCCAGCAAAAGCCATAGAGACAATGAGCAGTTCTTC	CASKSHRDNEQFF
TRBV12-3/TRBV12-4	TRBD2	TRBJ2-1	few	TGTGCCAGCAACGACCAAGCGGGAGGGTACAATGAGCAGTTCTTC	CASNDQAGGYNEQFF
TRBV15	TRBD2	TRBJ2-3	.	TGTGCCACCAGCAGATCGCTAGCGGGGAGCACAGATACGCAGTATTTT	CATSRSLAGSTDTQYF
TRBV27	.	TRBJ2-3	few	TGTGCCAGCAGTTTACCAGGGCTCGCAGATACGCAGTATTTT	CASSLPGLADTQYF
TRBV20-1	.	TRBJ2-5	.	TGCAGTGCTAGAGTGGTGCAGGGGAGGCATGAGCAGTACTTC	CSARVVQGRHEQYF
TRBV7-8	TRBD1	TRBJ1-5	.	TGTGCCAGCAGCCTAGGGACAGGGGTTCCTATTAGCAATCAGCCCCAGCATTTT	CASSLGTGVPISNQPQHF
TRBV24-1	TRBD2	TRBJ2-3	.	TGTGCCACCAGTGACGCTAGCGGTGGGGGGGATACGCAGTATTTT	CATSDASGGGDTQYF
TRBV7-9	.	TRBJ2-7	.	TGTGCCAGCAGCTTAGGGGCCGCGTTTTTTGGGGGACCGGGCTACGAGCAGTACTTC	CASSLGAAFFGGPGYEQYF
TRBV28	TRBD2	TRBJ2-3	few	TGTGCCAGCAGTTCCAATCCCGGGACTAGCGCAACCCTGTTGGGCACAGATACGCAGTATTTT	CASSSNPGTSATLLGTDTQYF
TRBV9	.	TRBJ2-1	few	TGTGCCAGCAGCACCGTCGGGGGTTCTACGCCCTACAATGAGCAGTTCTTC	CASSTVGGSTPYNEQFF
TRBV7-2	TRBD1	TRBJ2-5	few	TGTGCCAGCAGTTCGGGACAGCGGCGAGAGACCCAGTACTTC	CASSSGQRRETQYF
TRBV28	TRBD1	TRBJ1-5	.	TGTGCCAGCAGGCGATCAGGGGGTTCCAATCAGCCCCAGCATTTT	CASRRSGGSNQPQHF
TRBV2	TRBD2	TRBJ2-7	few	TGTGCCAGCAAGTTGCTGGCGGGAGGACGCTACGAGCAGTACTTC	CASKLLAGGRYEQYF
TRBV29-1	TRBD1	TRBJ2-7	.	TGCAGCGTTCACCAGGGGGCGCCGGCCGAGCAGTACTTC	CSVHQGAPAEQYF
TRBV4-2	.	TRBJ2-1	.	TGTGCCAGCAGCCAAGTTGACGCGGTTCCCGACTCGCGCGATGAGCAGTTCTTC	CASSQVDAVPDSRDEQFF
TRBV3-1	.	TRBJ2-1	.	TGTGCCAGCAGCCAAGAAGGGCCGTCGGAGCAGTTCTTC	CASSQEGPSEQFF
TRBV9	.	TRBJ2-5	.	TGTGCCAGCAGCGTAGGCGAGTATCGGGAGACCCTCCAAGAGACCCAGTACTTC	CASSVGEYRETLQETQYF
TRBV10-3	TRBD2	TRBJ2-3	few	TGTGCCACCACACCTAGCGGGAGGTCCTTCACAGATACGCAGTATTTT	CATTPSGRSFTDTQYF
TRBV7-9	.	TRBJ1-1	.	TGTGCCAGCAGCGCACATGCAGGGAACACTGAAGCTTTCTTT	CASSAHAGNTEAFF
TRBV12-3/TRBV12-4	.	TRBJ2-7	few	TGTGCCAGCAGCTTAGGCCGGGCTGGCTACGAGCAGTACTTC	CASSLGRAGYEQYF
TRBV9	.	TRBJ2-1	.	TGTGCCAGCAGCGCCGGACTAGGACAGGAGTTCTTC	CASSAGLGQEFF
TRBV12-3/TRBV12-4	TRBD2	TRBJ2-3	.	TGTGCCAGCACCTACGGGGGGGATACGCAGTATTTT	CASTYGGDTQYF
TRBV3-1	.	TRBJ2-2	.	TGTGCCAGCAGCCAAGTCGTTCCGACTTGGTCAAGCGGGGAGCTGTTTTTT	CASSQVVPTWSSGELFF